Many counts were recorded for the clone carrying this T cell receptor beta chain. Its antigen is unknown. The data were obtained in a study of CD8 T cells in ankylosing spondylitis. General study results and limits: A number of the motif variants had already been described in reactive arthritis synovial fluid and blood. Disease-linked clones were reportedly significantly enriched in matched ankylosing spondylitis synovial fluid. A motif of seven or eight highly homologous TCR beta variants was seen as apparently characteristic of ankylosing spondylitis blood. Clones that were linked to disease were CD8+ and were relatively rare in peripheral blood.

For TCR beta, libraries came from quantitative 5'-RACE with molecular barcodes. One entry per CDR3 protein, called by TCRdb with MiXCR from the 5' RACE reads. The repertoire consists of approximately 140,000 distinct CDR3 sequences, with roughly 15% occurring once and the leading ten covering about 33%. Specimen: blood, either unsorted or a sorted T cell fraction (not recorded which). The receptor was derived from a male donor with ankylosing spondylitis.

This chain's CDR3 is CASSSSSYEQYF. CDR3 coding DNA: TGTGCCAGCAGCTCTAGCTCCTACGAGCAGTACTTC. This chain uses TRBV27 with TRBJ2-7; D is uncertain. The germline CDR1 and CDR2 sequences are MNHEY and SMNVEV (reference sequence). This CDR3 region has 12 residues. The V and J ends lost 6 bases and 0 bases respectively, with 6 bases between them.